The next 24 T cell receptor beta chains were all read from a single sample in a study of breast tumors, draining lymph nodes, adjacent tissues. MiXCR, run by TCRdb on the multiplex PCR reads, gives a single entry per CDR3 protein. The sample consists of approximately 52,000 distinct CDR3 sequences, less than 55% of them appearing once. The sample consisted of breast tumor tissue. These receptors all come from a female donor with breast cancer. Some clones in this sample may be carry-over from other donors' samples.

The CDR3 reads CASSQAGDEKLFF. CDR3 nucleotide sequence: TGTGCCAGCAGCCAAGCAGGGGATGAAAAACTGTTTTTT. The chain joins TRBV3-1 to TRBJ1-4, with D maybe TRBD1 (6 bases). V lost 1 base to trimming and J lost 6 bases, with 6 bases between them. The CDR3 consists of 13 residues. Germline CDR1 reads LGHDT; CDR2 reads YNNKEL (reference sequence).

The DNA for the CDR3 is TGTGCCAGCACAATTGCCCCGAGCGACGGAGAGCTGTTTTTT. Encoded protein: CASTIAPSDGELFF. The V call is TRBV7-2, the J call TRBJ2-2; unclear D gene. Germline V lookup: CDR1 SGHTA, CDR2 FQGNSA. The CDR3 sequence is 14 residues long. V gave up 7 bases and J gave up 11 bases, with 20 bases separating them.

Ten or more counts support this clonotype. This may arise from a read error, as a much more abundant clone is one base away. The chain joins TRBV20-1 to TRBJ1-2, with 8 bases identical to TRBD1. Germline-derived CDR1 and CDR2 are DFQATT and SNEGSKA (reference sequence). The CDR3 runs 12 residues. CDR3 nucleotides: TGCAGTGCTAAGGACAGGGAGGCTGGCTCCACCTTC. Translated: CSAKDREAGSTF.

There are many counts of this clonotype. The CDR3 loop is CASSYSRGRGGETQYF. CDR3 bases: TGTGCCAGCAGTTACTCCCGGGGCAGGGGGGGAGAGACCCAGTACTTC. This chain links TRBV6-5 with TRBJ2-5, with D possibly being TRBD1 or TRBD2 (7 bases each). The CDR3 sequence is 16 residues long. V shed 0 bases and J shed 4 bases, with 15 bases lying between them. The germline gives CDR1 MNHEY, CDR2 SVGAGI.

The chain has TRBV6-2 or TRBV6-3 and TRBJ2-2, with 8 bases fitting TRBD1. V shed 5 bases and J 1 base; nucleotides not matched to a gene: 9. The CDR3 sequence is 17 residues long. Germline assignment: CDR1 MNHEY and CDR2 SVGEGT. CDR3 amino acids: CASSDNTGTGNTGELFF. In DNA, the CDR3 is TGTGCCAGCAGTGACAATACCGGGACAGGGAACACCGGGGAGCTGTTTTTT.

This clonotype was detected many times. The chain is built from TRBV9 and TRBJ2-2; D is perhaps TRBD1 (6 bases). Germline loops: CDR1 SGDLS, CDR2 YYNGEE. V lost 4 bases and J 10 bases, leaving 14 bases between the germline ends. This CDR3 contains 13 residues. The CDR3, as DNA: TGTGCCAGCAGCTCGCTAGGGACACCGGAGCTGTTTTTT. It is translated as CASSSLGTPELFF.

CDR3 sequence: CASSHVRSTDTQYF. CDR3 sequence (DNA): TGTGCCAGCAGTCACGTCAGGAGCACAGATACGCAGTATTTT. The gene calls are TRBV6-5 and TRBJ2-3, with unresolved D. Between the trimmed V and J ends, which lost 5 bases and 0 bases, there was a span of 9 bases. The V gene's germline CDR1 is MNHEY and CDR2 SVGAGI. This CDR3 comprises 14 residues.

For this clonotype: Lacking the conserved final phenylalanine or tryptophan, this CDR3 likely reflects a read error. The DNA is left out, because the CDR3 cannot be placed on it with certainty; the CDR3 is given as TCRdb lists it. The gene calls are TRBV9 and TRBJ2-7; TRBD2 is taken as the D call from the table, unchecked against the DNA. The CDR3 is 14 residues long, counting both termini. Germline V lookup: CDR1 SGDLS, CDR2 YYNGEE. The CDR3 protein is CASSVAGEGYKQSS.

This clonotype has ten or more counts. The chain is built from TRBV5-4 and TRBJ2-7, with 12 bases that match TRBD2. Unmatched junction bases numbered 5, after V lost 1 base and J lost 0 bases. This CDR3 comprises 17 residues. In germline, CDR1 is SGHNT, CDR2 YYREEE (reference sequence). CDR3 nucleotides: TGTGCCAGCAGCTTGCTAGCGGGAGGGCCTGCCTCCTACGAGCAGTACTTC. It is translated as CASSLLAGGPASYEQYF.

The chain combines TRBV7-8 with TRBJ2-1, with D perhaps assigned TRBD1 or TRBD2 (6 bases each). Germline CDR1 SGHVS, CDR2 FQNEAQ. This CDR3 has 15 amino acids. Trimming took off 8 bases at V and 3 bases at J, with 17 bases between the two ends. The CDR3 spells CASGRGDARYNEQFF. CDR3 bases: TGTGCCAGCGGTAGGGGGGACGCCCGCTACAATGAGCAGTTCTTC.

V usage is TRBV29-1 and J usage is TRBJ2-5, with 9 bases fitting TRBD1. The CDR3 covers 13 residues. The V gene's germline CDR1 is SQVTM and CDR2 ANQGSEA. V shed 4 bases, J shed 4 bases, and the junction held 4 bases outside the gene matches. The CDR3 is CSVAGTGRETQYF. The DNA for the CDR3 is TGCAGCGTTGCAGGGACAGGGAGAGAGACCCAGTACTTC. Drawing the rest from reference TRBV29-1 and TRBJ2-5, the complete variable domain is SAVISQKPSRDICQRGTSLTIQCQVDSQVTMMFWYRQQPGQSLTLIATANQGSEATYESGFVIDKFPISRPNLTFSTLTVSNMSPEDSSIYLCSVAGTGRETQYFGPGTRLLVL.

The sample holds many counts of this clonotype. This chain links TRBV12-3 or TRBV12-4 with TRBJ2-7; possible D gene TRBD2, 7 bases. Trimming took off 7 bases at V and 4 bases at J, with 14 bases between the two ends. The CDR3 extends over 13 amino acids. The CDR3 protein is CASTSGRGYEQYF. CDR3 coding DNA: TGTGCCAGCACATCTGGGAGGGGGTACGAGCAGTACTTC.

In this sample, this clonotype turned up many times. This may arise from a read error, as a much more abundant clone is one base away. J is TRBJ2-7 and V is TRBV20-1; maybe TRBD2 (6 bases). From germline, CDR1 is DFQATT and CDR2 SNEGSKA (reference sequence). The CDR3 extends over 14 amino acids. Trimming removed 4 bases at V and 6 bases at J, with 19 bases between. CDR3 amino acids: CSATNLLEGTEQYF. The CDR3 nucleotides are TGCAGTGCTACAAATTTGCTGGAGGGTACCGAGCAGTACTTC.

The rearrangement uses TRBV24-1 and TRBJ2-5; 13 bases map to TRBD2. Germline CDR1 and CDR2: KGHDR and SFDVKD. The CDR3 is 16 residues long. Germline trimming cut 1 base from V and 3 bases from J; bases unmatched to any gene: 1. The CDR3 coding sequence is TGTGCCACCAGTGATTTCGGACTAGCGGGAGAAGAGACCCAGTACTTC. Residues: CATSDFGLAGEETQYF.

At least ten counts were recorded for this clonotype. V gene TRBV2 combines with J gene TRBJ1-1, with 7 bases identical to TRBD1. The CDR3 contains 14 residues. Losses at the gene ends were 11 bases for V and 2 bases for J; bases not matched to a gene: 11. Germline CDR1 SNHLY, CDR2 FYNNEI. The chain's CDR3 is CAGGQRGSNTEAFF. Written as DNA, the CDR3 is TGTGCCGGGGGACAGCGGGGGAGTAACACTGAAGCTTTCTTT.

V usage is TRBV6-1 and J usage is TRBJ2-7, with D perhaps given as TRBD1 or TRBD2 (5 bases each). The germline gives CDR1 MNHNS, CDR2 SASEGT. CDR3 length equals 14 residues. V dropped 7 bases and J dropped 4 bases, with 17 bases sitting between them. CDR3 coding DNA: TGTGCCAGCATGCGTTGGGGTGGGGGATACGAGCAGTACTTC. Its translation: CASMRWGGGYEQYF.

The chain combines TRBV7-9 with TRBJ1-2, with 10 bases aligning to TRBD1. The CDR3 runs 16 residues. The ends lost 2 bases at V and 7 bases at J; junction bases unmatched: 10. Germline assignment: CDR1 SEHNR and CDR2 FQNEAQ (reference sequence). For the CDR3, the DNA is TGTGCCAGCAGCTTATCTGGGGACAGGGGTCTTAGTGGCTACACCTTC. Protein: CASSLSGDRGLSGYTF.

This clonotype was observed a handful of times. The rearrangement uses TRBV24-1 and TRBJ2-2, with TRBD1 as a possible D gene (5 bases). CDR3 length equals 14 residues. Trimming took 3 bases from V and 5 from J, leaving 9 bases between them. Germline V gene lookup returns CDR1 KGHDR and CDR2 SFDVKD. The CDR3 spells CATSDLQVTGELFF. The CDR3 DNA is TGTGCCACCAGTGATCTACAGGTAACCGGGGAGCTGTTTTTT.

Of note for this clonotype: It is likely a read error, because the conserved phenylalanine at the end of the CDR3 is missing. This chain connects TRBV4-3 to TRBJ1-1; D unresolved. CDR3 length equals 13 residues. Between the trimmed V and J ends, which lost 4 bases and 1 base, there was a span of 7 bases. Germline V gene lookup returns CDR1 LGHNA and CDR2 YSLEER. CDR3 sequence reads: CASSPRRNTEAFC. In nucleotides, the CDR3 is TGCGCCAGCAGCCCCCGCAGGAACACTGAAGCTTTCTGT.

As concerns this clonotype: As the CDR3 is not closed by the conserved phenylalanine or tryptophan, this likely results from a read error. The CDR3 DNA reads TGTGCCAGCAGCGCCCAGACACGAAAAGGCTCTGGGGCCAACATCCTGACTCTC. Translating it yields CASSAQTRKGSGANILTL. The V call is TRBV9, the J call TRBJ2-6; D might be TRBD1 (5 bases). CDR1 is SGDLS, CDR2 YYNGEE, per germline. This CDR3 contains 18 residues.

V usage is TRBV11-3 and J usage is TRBJ2-7, with D unresolved. The CDR3 covers 14 residues. V lost 4 bases to trimming and J lost 7 bases, with 17 bases between them. In germline, CDR1 is SGHNT, CDR2 YENEEA. In nucleotides, the CDR3 is TGTGCCAGCAGCTCAACCACTGGTGTTTCTGAGCAGTACTTC. Translating gives CASSSTTGVSEQYF.

This clonotype was seen at least ten times. This chain uses TRBV27 with TRBJ2-7; TRBD1 matches 8 bases. In germline, CDR1 is MNHEY, CDR2 SMNVEV (reference sequence). CDR3 size: 13 residues. J was trimmed by 3 bases and V by 5 bases; bases with no gene match: 3. Here the CDR3 reads CASSLGTGYEQYF. As DNA, the CDR3 is TGTGCCAGCAGTCTGGGGACAGGCTACGAGCAGTACTTC.

This clonotype was counted between two and nine times. The rearrangement joins TRBV14 to TRBJ1-1, with unresolved D. The CDR3 has 15 amino acids. Trimming shortened V by 0 bases and J by 1 base, and 9 bases separated the two germline ends. The germline V gene has CDR1 SGHDN and CDR2 FVKESK. This CDR3 reads CASSQDAVSNTEAFF. The DNA of the CDR3 is TGTGCCAGCAGCCAAGATGCGGTTTCGAACACTGAAGCTTTCTTT.

This clonotype was seen repeatedly, ten times or more. This chain uses TRBV28 with TRBJ1-2, with 12 bases identical to TRBD1. CDR1 and CDR2 (germline): MDHEN, SYDVKM. V was clipped by 6 bases and J by 6 bases; unmatched bases: 8. The CDR3 has 15 amino acids. CDR3 DNA sequence: TGTGCCAGCAGGGGGGGGACAGGGGGCGCAAATGGCTACACCTTC. Translated, it gives CASRGGTGGANGYTF.